These 23 T cell receptor beta chains were sequenced from one sample in a study of blood T cell repertoires in COVID-19. Here immunoSEQ multiplex PCR was the method, and the copy in TCRdb shows in-frame clones only, minus some. The sample yields a few hundred thousand clones, roughly four fifths seen once. Sequencing was carried out using PBMCs or T cells enriched from blood (not recorded which). The source of these receptors is a woman aged 45-59 years who had recovered from COVID-19.

The chain is built from TRBV7-9 and TRBJ2-7; TRBD1 aligns across 9 bases. CDR1 and CDR2 (germline): SEHNR, FQNEAQ (reference sequence). This CDR3 comprises 15 residues. With V trimmed by 5 bases and J by 6 bases, 11 bases remained unmatched. The CDR3 DNA reads TGTGCCAGCAGCGGAGCCCGGGACAGGGCCTTCGAGCAGTACTTC. Its translation is CASSGARDRAFEQYF.

This chain links TRBV30 with TRBJ1-3; D possibly corresponds to TRBD1 (6 bases). The V end lost 6 bases, the J end lost 0 bases, and 12 bases lay between the germline ends. There are 14 residues in the CDR3. Germline V gene lookup returns CDR1 GTSNPN and CDR2 SVGIG (reference sequence). The CDR3 nucleotides read TGTGCCTGCCGAATACAGGGCTCTGGAAACACCATATATTTT. The encoded protein is CACRIQGSGNTIYF.

The CDR3 protein is CASSLSLNTEAFF. Written as DNA, the CDR3 is TGTGCCAGCAGCTTAAGCCTGAACACTGAAGCTTTCTTT. The chain joins TRBV11-1 to TRBJ1-1; no definite D call. V gave up 2 bases and J gave up 0 bases, with 4 bases separating them. This CDR3 comprises 13 residues. Germline CDR1 SGHAT, CDR2 FQDESV (reference sequence).

The CDR3 here is CASSRVTEGYTF. The CDR3 DNA sequence: TGTGCCAGCAGCCGCGTGACAGAAGGCTACACCTTC. V usage is TRBV7-8 and J usage is TRBJ1-2; TRBD1 might be the D (5 bases). This CDR3 spans 12 amino acids. The germline V gene has CDR1 SGHVS and CDR2 FQNEAQ. V shed 5 bases and J shed 8 bases, with 12 bases lying between them.

This clone appeared once. V and J are TRBV5-1 and TRBJ1-1, with 8 bases matching TRBD1. The V and J ends lost 0 bases and 4 bases, in that order; junction bases with no gene match: 5. The V gene's germline CDR1 is SGHRS and CDR2 YFSETQ. CDR3 length: 15 amino acids. CDR3 DNA: TGCGCCAGCAGCTTGGACGGGGACAGGAGCACTGAAGCTTTCTTT. Translated: CASSLDGDRSTEAFF.

V gene TRBV14 combines with J gene TRBJ1-2, with D hard to call. The CDR3 contains 14 residues. V lost 0 bases and J 3 bases, leaving 8 bases between the germline ends. Germline V gene lookup returns CDR1 SGHDN and CDR2 FVKESK. As DNA, the CDR3 is TGTGCCAGCAGCCAAGATCCGAGATACTATGGCTACACCTTC. This sequence encodes CASSQDPRYYGYTF.

The table lists this clone with a count of one. This chain uses TRBV5-1 with TRBJ1-2, with a possible D match to TRBD1 (5 bases). Germline CDR1 and CDR2: SGHRS and YFSETQ. Trimming removed 2 bases from V and 6 bases from J, with 14 bases in between. CDR3 length: 14 residues. This CDR3 is CASSFSGNWDGYTF. CDR3 bases: TGCGCCAGCAGCTTCTCAGGGAATTGGGATGGCTACACCTTC. The whole variable domain, remainder taken from reference TRBV5-1 and TRBJ1-2, is KAGVTQTPRYLIKTRGQQVTLSCSPISGHRSVSWYQQTPGQGLQFLFEYFSETQRNKGNFPGRFSGRQFSNSRSEMNVSTLELGDSALYLCASSFSGNWDGYTFGSGTRLTVV.

The chain uses TRBV7-2 and TRBJ1-5; no reliable D call. The CDR3 spans 17 residues. Trimming removed 2 bases from V and 1 base from J, with 15 bases in between. The germline V gene has CDR1 SGHTA and CDR2 FQGNSA. CDR3 nucleotides: TGTGCCAGCAGCTTATTATCAGGTGTTCTGAGCAATCAGCCCCAGCATTTT. Translated, it gives CASSLLSGVLSNQPQHF. Drawing the rest from reference TRBV7-2 and TRBJ1-5, the complete variable domain is GAGVSQSPSNKVTEKGKDVELRCDPISGHTALYWYRQSLGQGLEFLIYFQGNSAPDKSGLPSDRFSAERTGGSVSTLTIQRTQQEDSAVYLCASSLLSGVLSNQPQHFGDGTRLSIL.

This chain links TRBV9 with TRBJ1-1; D is ambiguous. Per the germline V gene, CDR1 is SGDLS and CDR2 is YYNGEE. V lost 1 base and J 0 bases, leaving 10 bases between the germline ends. The CDR3 runs to 15 residues. CDR3 loop: CASSVWSDMNTEAFF. Here the CDR3 DNA reads TGTGCCAGCAGCGTATGGTCAGACATGAACACTGAAGCTTTCTTT. Together with reference TRBV9 and TRBJ1-1, the CDR3 gives the full variable domain: DSGVTQTPKHLITATGQRVTLRCSPRSGDLSVYWYQQSLDQGLQFLIQYYNGEERAKGNILERFSAQQFPDLHSELNLSSLELGDSALYFCASSVWSDMNTEAFFGQGTRLTVV.

This clone has a single count. This chain uses TRBV19 with TRBJ1-1; D gene ambiguous. This CDR3 region has 14 residues. Per the germline V gene, CDR1 is LNHDA and CDR2 is SQIVND (reference sequence). Trimming took 4 bases from V and 5 from J, leaving 14 bases between them. The CDR3: CASSRKRDFTEAFF. The CDR3 bases are TGTGCCAGTAGTAGGAAACGGGATTTTACTGAAGCTTTCTTT.

This rearrangement joins TRBV3-1 (or the pseudogene TRBV3-2) to TRBJ1-2, with D unclear. CDR3 length: 15 amino acids. The V gene lost 1 base and the J gene lost 0 bases, with 9 bases spanning the gap. CDR1 LGHDT and CDR2 YNNKEL come from the germline V gene (reference sequence). CDR3 DNA sequence: TGTGCCAGCAGCCAAGGTCGTGGCACTAACTATGGCTACACCTTC. It is translated as CASSQGRGTNYGYTF.

This chain links TRBV5-1 with TRBJ1-1, with a tentative D call TRBD1 (6 bases). The CDR3 runs to 15 residues. Germline assignment: CDR1 SGHRS and CDR2 YFSETQ. V gave up 2 bases and J gave up 1 base, with 12 bases separating them. DNA for the CDR3: TGCGCCAGCAGCTTTGGTGGGACACAGAACACTGAAGCTTTCTTT. Protein sequence: CASSFGGTQNTEAFF.

The chain links TRBV18 to TRBJ1-5; 8 nucleotides match TRBD1. This CDR3 has 16 residues. Germline V CDR1 and CDR2: KGHSH, LQKENI. The V segment lost 3 bases and the J segment 1 base; nucleotides outside the gene matches: 5. CDR3 sequence (DNA): TGTGCCAGCTCACCCGGACAGGGCCGAAGCAATCAGCCCCAGCATTTT. It yields the protein CASSPGQGRSNQPQHF.

This clone was counted between two and nine times. The J gene is TRBJ1-2, the V gene TRBV5-8; no clear D gene. V dropped 2 bases and J dropped 5 bases, with 19 bases sitting between them. The CDR3 is made up of 16 amino acids. CDR1 is SGHTS, CDR2 YDEGEE, per germline. The CDR3, as DNA: TGTGCCAGCAGCTTTCCGTTTCCGGCGGATTCATATGGCTACACCTTC. This translates into CASSFPFPADSYGYTF. The whole variable domain, filled in from reference TRBV5-8 and TRBJ1-2, reads EAGVTQSPTHLIKTRGQQATLRCSPISGHTSVYWYQQALGLGLQFLLWYDEGEERNRGNFPPRFSGRQFPNYSSELNVNALELEDSALYLCASSFPFPADSYGYTFGSGTRLTVV.

This rearrangement joins TRBV29-1 to TRBJ1-1; unclear D gene. CDR1 and CDR2 from the germline V gene are SQVTM and ANQGSEA. The germline V and J ends were trimmed by 6 bases and 3 bases, with 14 bases remaining between them. CDR3 length: 13 residues. The CDR3 region is CSVSLARDTEAFF. CDR3 DNA: TGCAGCGTCTCACTGGCTCGGGACACTGAAGCTTTCTTT. The whole variable domain, filled in from reference TRBV29-1 and TRBJ1-1, reads SAVISQKPSRDICQRGTSLTIQCQVDSQVTMMFWYRQQPGQSLTLIATANQGSEATYESGFVIDKFPISRPNLTFSTLTVSNMSPEDSSIYLCSVSLARDTEAFFGQGTRLTVV.

The chain uses TRBV6-6 and TRBJ1-4; D is unclear. V lost 6 bases to trimming and J lost 8 bases, with 13 bases between them. Looked up from germline, CDR1 is MNHNY and CDR2 is SVGAGI (reference sequence). The CDR3 is 13 residues long. The CDR3 here is CASRETASEKLFF. CDR3 sequence (DNA): TGTGCCAGCAGAGAAACAGCAAGCGAAAAACTGTTTTTT.

The J gene is TRBJ2-3, the V gene TRBV13, with TRBD2 identical over 16 bases. Germline-derived CDR1 and CDR2 are PRHDT and FYEKMQ (reference sequence). V lost 2 bases, J lost 6 bases, and 17 bases stayed unmatched. This CDR3 has 21 residues. The CDR3, as DNA: TGTGCCAGCAGCTTACTGCTTAGTCAGCTGGGACTAGCGGGAGGGTCCGATACGCAGTATTTT. It is translated as CASSLLLSQLGLAGGSDTQYF. The entire variable domain, with the rest obtained from reference TRBV13 and TRBJ2-3, is as follows: AAGVIQSPRHLIKEKRETATLKCYPIPRHDTVYWYQQGPGQDPQFLISFYEKMQSDKGSIPDRFSAQQFSDYHSELNMSSLELGDSALYFCASSLLLSQLGLAGGSDTQYFGPGTRLTVL.

The table lists this clone with a few counts. The CDR3 coding sequence is TGCAGCGTTGAAGCGACACTTAACTATGGCTACACCTTC. It yields the protein CSVEATLNYGYTF. The genes are TRBV29-1 and TRBJ1-2; D uncertain. Germline CDR1 SQVTM, CDR2 ANQGSEA. The CDR3 has 13 residues. V lost 1 base to trimming and J lost 1 base, with 7 bases between them.

This chain connects TRBV11-3 to TRBJ2-7; no firm D call. The CDR3 is 13 residues long. Germline V CDR1 and CDR2: SGHNT, YENEEA. The V and J ends lost 0 bases and 3 bases respectively, with 6 bases between them. In DNA, the CDR3 is TGTGCCAGCAGCTTAGACAGGTACTACGAGCAGTACTTC. This translates into CASSLDRYYEQYF.

This clone was seen just once. A read error is possible here, since a much larger clone lies one base away. V and J are TRBV7-9 and TRBJ1-1; D is possibly TRBD1 (6 bases). With 5 bases removed from V and 1 base from J, the gap between germline ends came to 8 bases. This CDR3 is 13 amino acids long. In germline, CDR1 is SEHNR, CDR2 FQNEAQ (reference sequence). The CDR3 bases are TGTGCCAGCAGCCCGGGACAGAACACTGAAGCTTTCTTT. It yields the protein CASSPGQNTEAFF.

The chain combines TRBV7-9 with TRBJ1-5; D not resolved. This CDR3 has 14 residues. Germline CDR1 and CDR2: SEHNR and FQNEAQ (reference sequence). V was shortened by 3 bases and J by 0 bases, with 6 bases between the two germline ends. CDR3 residues: CASSFGPSNQPQHF. CDR3 nucleotide sequence: TGTGCCAGCAGCTTTGGGCCTAGCAATCAGCCCCAGCATTTT. The full variable domain, rest sourced from reference TRBV7-9 and TRBJ1-5, is DTGVSQNPRHKITKRGQNVTFRCDPISEHNRLYWYRQTLGQGPEFLTYFQNEAQLEKSRLLSDRFSAERPKGSFSTLEIQRTEQGDSAMYLCASSFGPSNQPQHFGDGTRLSIL.

This clone was seen once. Other DNA sequences in this specimen translate into the identical CDR3. The chain recombines TRBV19 with TRBJ1-2; 8 nucleotides line up with TRBD1. Trimming removed 7 bases from V and 7 bases from J; junction bases left unmatched: 5. The CDR3 spans 12 residues. CDR1 is LNHDA and CDR2 is SQIVND in the germline V gene (reference sequence). The CDR3 DNA reads as TGTGCCAGTACCCGGACAGGGACTGGCTACACCTTC. This encodes CASTRTGTGYTF.

This clone occurred once. The rearrangement uses TRBV6-2 or TRBV6-3 and TRBJ1-6; TRBD1 aligns across 9 bases. The CDR3 runs 16 residues. The germline V gene encodes CDR1 MNHEY and CDR2 SVGEGT. Trimming removed 6 bases from V and 7 bases from J; junction bases left unmatched: 10. CDR3 in amino acids: CASSLSSGTGNSPLHF. DNA for the CDR3: TGTGCCAGCAGCCTCTCGTCAGGGACAGGGAATTCACCCCTCCACTTT.